This TCR beta chain was sequenced during a study of shared clonotypes between healthy human individuals. Authors' analysis steps: ImmunoSEQ output held junction-only sequences without quality scores, so filtering differed. The assay was immunoSEQ multiplex PCR, and TCRdb's table has in-frame clones only and misses some. V, J and clone size are those of that table, while D and trimming were read from the DNA. This sample has 2 million to 2.5 million clones, with 85% to 95% found just once. Caucasian adults residing in Nashville, Tennessee made up all the donors. The CDR3 extends over 18 amino acids. J gave up 6 bases and V 4 bases, and 21 bases lay outside the gene matches. The germline CDR1 and CDR2 sequences are MNHNS and SASEGT.

This sequence originates from a man younger than 35 in good health. Some clones in this sample may be carry-over from other donors' samples. The chain has TRBV6-1 and TRBJ2-7; 7 bases are a match to TRBD2. Sequenced sample: naive CD4+ T cells from PBMCs. Subset denoted: CD45RA+ positively selected. The CDR3 spells CASSGGRAVGGPWGEQYF. As DNA, the CDR3 is TGTGCCAGCAGTGGGGGCAGAGCGGTGGGAGGGCCTTGGGGCGAGCAGTACTTC.